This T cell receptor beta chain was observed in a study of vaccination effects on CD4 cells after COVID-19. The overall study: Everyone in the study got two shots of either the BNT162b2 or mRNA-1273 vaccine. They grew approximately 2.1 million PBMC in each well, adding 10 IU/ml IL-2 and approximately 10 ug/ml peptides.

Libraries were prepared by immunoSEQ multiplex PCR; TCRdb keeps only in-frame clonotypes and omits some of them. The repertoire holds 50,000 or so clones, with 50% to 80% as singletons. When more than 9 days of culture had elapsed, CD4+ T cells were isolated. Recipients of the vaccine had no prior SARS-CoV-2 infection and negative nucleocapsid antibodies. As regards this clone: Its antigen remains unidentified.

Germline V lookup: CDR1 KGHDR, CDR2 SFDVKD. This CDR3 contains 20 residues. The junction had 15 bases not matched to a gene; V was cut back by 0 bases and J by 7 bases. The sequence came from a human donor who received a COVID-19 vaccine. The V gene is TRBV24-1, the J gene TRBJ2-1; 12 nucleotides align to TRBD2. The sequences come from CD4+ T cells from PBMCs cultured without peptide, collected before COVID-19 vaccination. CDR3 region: CATSDLPCLAGGPGRNEQFF. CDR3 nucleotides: TGTGCCACCAGTGATTTGCCGTGTCTAGCGGGGGGGCCAGGGAGGAATGAGCAGTTCTTC.